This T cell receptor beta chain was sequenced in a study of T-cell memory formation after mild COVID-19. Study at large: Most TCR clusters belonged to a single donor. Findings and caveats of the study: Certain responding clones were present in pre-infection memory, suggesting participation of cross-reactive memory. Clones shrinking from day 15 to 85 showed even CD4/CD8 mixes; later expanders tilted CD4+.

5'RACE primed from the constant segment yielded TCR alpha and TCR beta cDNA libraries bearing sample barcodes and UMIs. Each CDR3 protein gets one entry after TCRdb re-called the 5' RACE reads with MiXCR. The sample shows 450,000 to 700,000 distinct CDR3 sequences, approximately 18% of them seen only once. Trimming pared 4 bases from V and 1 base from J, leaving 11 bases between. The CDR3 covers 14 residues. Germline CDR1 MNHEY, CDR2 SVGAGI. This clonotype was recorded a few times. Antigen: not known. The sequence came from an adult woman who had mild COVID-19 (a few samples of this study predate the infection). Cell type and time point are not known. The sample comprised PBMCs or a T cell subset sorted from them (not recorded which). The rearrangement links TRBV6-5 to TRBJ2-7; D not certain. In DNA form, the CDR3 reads TGTGCCAGCAGTTGGTCCGACGAGTCCTACGAGCAGTACTTC. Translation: CASSWSDESYEQYF.